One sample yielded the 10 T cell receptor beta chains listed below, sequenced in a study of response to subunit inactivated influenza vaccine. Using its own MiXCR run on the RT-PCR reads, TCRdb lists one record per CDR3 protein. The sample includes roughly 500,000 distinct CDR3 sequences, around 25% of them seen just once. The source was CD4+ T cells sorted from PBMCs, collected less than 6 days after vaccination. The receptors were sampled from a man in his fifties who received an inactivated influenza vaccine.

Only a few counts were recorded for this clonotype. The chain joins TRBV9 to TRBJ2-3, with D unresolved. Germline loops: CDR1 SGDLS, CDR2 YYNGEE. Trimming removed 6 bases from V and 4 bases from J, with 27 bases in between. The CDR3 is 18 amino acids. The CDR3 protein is CASTDTGRTGYVSDTQYF. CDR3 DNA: TGTGCCAGCACGGATACTGGCAGGACGGGCTATGTCTCAGATACGCAGTATTTT.

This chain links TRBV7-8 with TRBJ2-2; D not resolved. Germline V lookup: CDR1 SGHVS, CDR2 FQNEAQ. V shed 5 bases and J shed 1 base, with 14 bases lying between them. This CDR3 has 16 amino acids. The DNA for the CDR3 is TGTGCCAGCAGCGCTGCTGGATTTGTGAACACCGGGGAGCTGTTTTTT. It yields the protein CASSAAGFVNTGELFF. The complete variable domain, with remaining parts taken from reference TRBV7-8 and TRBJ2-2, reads GAGVSQSPRYKVAKRGQDVALRCDPISGHVSLFWYQQALGQGPEFLTYFQNEAQLDKSGLPSDRFFAERPEGSVSTLKIQRTQQEDSAVYLCASSAAGFVNTGELFFGEGSRLTVL.

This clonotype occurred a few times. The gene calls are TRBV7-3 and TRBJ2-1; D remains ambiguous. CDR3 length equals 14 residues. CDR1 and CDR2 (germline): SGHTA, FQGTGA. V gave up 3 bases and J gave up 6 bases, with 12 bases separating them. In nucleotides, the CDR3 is TGTGCCAGCAGCTTTACGACGGGTCTCAATGAGCAGTTCTTC. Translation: CASSFTTGLNEQFF.

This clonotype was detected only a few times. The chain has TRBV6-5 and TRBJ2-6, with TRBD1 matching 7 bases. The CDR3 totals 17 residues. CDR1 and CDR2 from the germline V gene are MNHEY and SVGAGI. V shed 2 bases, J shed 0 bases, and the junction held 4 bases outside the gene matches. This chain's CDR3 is CASSYRGRSSGANVLTF. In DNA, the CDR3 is TGTGCCAGCAGTTACAGGGGGCGGAGCTCTGGGGCCAACGTCCTGACTTTC.

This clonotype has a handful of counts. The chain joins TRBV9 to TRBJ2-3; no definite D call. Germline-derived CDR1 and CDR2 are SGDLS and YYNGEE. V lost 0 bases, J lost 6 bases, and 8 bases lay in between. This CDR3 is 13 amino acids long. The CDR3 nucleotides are TGTGCCAGCAGCGTAGGGTTGTCCGATACGCAGTATTTT. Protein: CASSVGLSDTQYF.

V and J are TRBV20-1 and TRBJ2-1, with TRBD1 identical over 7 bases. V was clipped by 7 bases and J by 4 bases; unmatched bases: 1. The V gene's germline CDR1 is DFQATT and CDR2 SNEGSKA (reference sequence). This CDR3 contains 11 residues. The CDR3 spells CSEGQYNEQFF. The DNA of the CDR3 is TGCAGTGAGGGACAGTACAATGAGCAGTTCTTC.

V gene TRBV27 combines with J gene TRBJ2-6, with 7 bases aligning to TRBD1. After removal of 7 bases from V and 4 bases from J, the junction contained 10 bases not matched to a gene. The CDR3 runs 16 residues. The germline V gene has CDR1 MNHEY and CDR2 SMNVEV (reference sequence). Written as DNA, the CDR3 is TGTGCCAGCATGAGTCGACAGGGTGCCGGGGCCAACGTCCTGACTTTC. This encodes CASMSRQGAGANVLTF.

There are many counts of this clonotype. CDR3 in DNA: TGTGCCAGCAGTTTGGACAGGGACTACACCGGGGAGCTGTTTTTT. Protein sequence: CASSLDRDYTGELFF. The chain combines TRBV12-3 or TRBV12-4 with TRBJ2-2; 8 nucleotides line up with TRBD1. The V segment lost 3 bases and the J segment 3 bases; nucleotides outside the gene matches: 3. CDR3 size: 15 residues.

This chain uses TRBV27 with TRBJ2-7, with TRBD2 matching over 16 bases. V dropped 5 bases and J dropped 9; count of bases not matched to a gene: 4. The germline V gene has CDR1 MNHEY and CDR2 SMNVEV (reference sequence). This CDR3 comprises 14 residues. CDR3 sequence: CASSRGTSGRAQYF. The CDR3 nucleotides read TGTGCCAGCAGTCGCGGGACTAGCGGGAGGGCGCAGTACTTC.

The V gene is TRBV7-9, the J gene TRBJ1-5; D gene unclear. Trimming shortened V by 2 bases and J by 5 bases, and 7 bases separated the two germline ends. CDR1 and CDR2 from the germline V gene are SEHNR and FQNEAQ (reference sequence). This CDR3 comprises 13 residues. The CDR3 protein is CASSLYADQPQHF. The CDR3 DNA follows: TGTGCCAGCAGCTTATATGCGGATCAGCCCCAGCATTTT.